The clone carrying this T cell receptor (beta chain) has a count of ten or more. Its antigen is not identified. Trimming pared 5 bases from V and 3 bases from J, leaving 14 bases between. CDR3 length: 14 residues. Germline CDR1 reads MNHEY; CDR2 reads SMNVEV (reference sequence). Amplified TCR beta CDR3 regions came from RNA transcripts. The HTBI primer set served for first-round RT-PCR of the TCR CDR3. TCRdb processed the multiplex PCR reads anew with MiXCR; each CDR3 protein has one entry. The sample lists hundreds of thousands of distinct CDR3 sequences, over 12% occurring once. This sample stems from a study of T cells in Graves' hyperthyroidism and ophthalmopathy. Study-wide results and limits: Blood samples included most of the expanded thyroid clonotypes exceeding 0.001. Ophthalmopathy was model-predicted a median approximately six months pre-onset.

The rearrangement uses TRBV27 and TRBJ2-7; D gene uncertain. The sample consisted of blood. This TCR was recovered from a woman aged 40 to 55 with Graves' ophthalmopathy. The CDR3 spells CASSVIAANYEQYF. The CDR3 nucleotides read TGTGCCAGCAGTGTAATCGCAGCAAACTACGAGCAGTACTTC.